This T cell receptor (beta chain) was captured by sequencing in a study of response to subunit inactivated influenza vaccine. On this clonotype itself: Its specificity is unknown.

V gave up 10 bases and J gave up 6 bases, with 21 bases separating them. There are 14 residues in the CDR3. In germline, CDR1 is MNHNS, CDR2 SASEGT. TCRdb fed the RT-PCR reads into MiXCR, producing one record per CDR3 protein. The sample records roughly 520,000 distinct CDR3 sequences, approximately 24% being singletons. Study-wide points: It was the authors' suggestion that each seasonal influenza vaccination recruits few new T cells.

This chain uses TRBV6-1 with TRBJ1-1, with D uncertain. The sample consisted of CD4+ T cells sorted from PBMCs, taken approximately 5 days after vaccination. The source is a man between 45 and 60 years old who received an inactivated influenza vaccine. CDR3 DNA: TGTGCCACCGACCTGGCGGGGAACTTCGCTGAAGCTTTCTTT. It yields the protein CATDLAGNFAEAFF.